The rows below give T cell receptor beta chains drawn from one sample of a study of T cells in Graves' hyperthyroidism and ophthalmopathy. MiXCR was run by TCRdb on the multiplex PCR reads, yielding one entry per CDR3 protein. This sample has approximately 590,000 distinct CDR3 sequences, with 46% found just once. Sequences were obtained from peripheral blood or thyroid tissue (not recorded which). Source of these receptors: a woman aged 18-30 years with Graves' hyperthyroidism. Each CDR3 is given with its conserved first and last residue. A D gene is named only where the DNA matches it firmly. Some rows mark clone size as missing; the rest say once, few, many or name a class of expanded clone.

DNA: TGTGCCAGCAGATTGGGGACAGGTCTAATGAACACTGAAGCTTTCTTT
CDR3: CASRLGTGLMNTEAFF
J: TRBJ1-1
D: TRBD1
size: many
V: TRBV7-6

DNA: TGTGCCAGCAGCCAAGACGTAACAGGGTCAGAGACCCAGTACTTC
CDR3: CASSQDVTGSETQYF
J: TRBJ2-5
D: -
size: -
V: TRBV7-2

DNA: TGTGCCAGCAGTTGGGAATGGGAGAGCGACTACGAGCAGTACTTC
CDR3: CASSWEWESDYEQYF
J: TRBJ2-7
D: -
size: -
V: TRBV2

DNA: TGTGCCAGCACCATAGGGACCTACGAGCAGTACTTC
CDR3: CASTIGTYEQYF
J: TRBJ2-7
D: -
size: few
V: TRBV12-3/TRBV12-4

DNA: TGTGCCATCAGTACGGGACAGGGAGCAGAGACCCAGTACTTC
CDR3: CAISTGQGAETQYF
J: TRBJ2-5
D: TRBD1
size: -
V: TRBV10-3

DNA: TGTGCCAGCAGCTTACGGACGGGCCTCGGGGAAAAACTGTTTTTT
CDR3: CASSLRTGLGEKLFF
J: TRBJ1-4
D: -
size: few
V: TRBV7-8

DNA: TGTGCCAGCACAATGAACTACGAGCAGTACTTC
CDR3: CASTMNYEQYF
J: TRBJ2-7
D: -
size: many
V: TRBV2

DNA: TGTGCCAGCAGCGGCATAGCGGGAGGCCACGAGCAGTACTTC
CDR3: CASSGIAGGHEQYF
J: TRBJ2-7
D: TRBD2
size: -
V: TRBV7-9

DNA: TGTGCCAGCAGCCAGGGGACCGAGTCCAGGTCCTACGAGCAGTACTTC
CDR3: CASSQGTESRSYEQYF
J: TRBJ2-7
D: -
size: few
V: TRBV7-6

DNA: TGTGCCAGCAGCCCCCAGGGCTCAGCGGGAGGGCCTTACGAGCAGTACTTC
CDR3: CASSPQGSAGGPYEQYF
J: TRBJ2-7
D: TRBD2
size: many
V: TRBV7-9

DNA: TGTGCCAGCAGCGTAGGTCATGGGGGCCAAGAGGCCCAGTACTTC
CDR3: CASSVGHGGQEAQYF
J: TRBJ2-5
D: -
size: -
V: TRBV9

DNA: TGTGCCAGCAGCCACGACCCATCGGGGCTAGCGGGAGAGTCGAACACCGGGGAGCTGTTTTTT
CDR3: CASSHDPSGLAGESNTGELFF
J: TRBJ2-2
D: TRBD2
size: -
V: TRBV14

DNA: TGTGCCAGCAGTCTACCCGGGACCGACTATGGCTACACCTTC
CDR3: CASSLPGTDYGYTF
J: TRBJ1-2
D: -
size: many
V: TRBV14

DNA: TGTGCCAGCAGACAGGTGTATGGCTACACCTTC
CDR3: CASRQVYGYTF
J: TRBJ1-2
D: -
size: -
V: TRBV16

DNA: TGCAGCGTTGCAACCGCAGGAGGTGGATATGGCTACACCTTC
CDR3: CSVATAGGGYGYTF
J: TRBJ1-2
D: -
size: -
V: TRBV29-1

DNA: TGTGCCAGCAGCTCCCCAACAGAGAGACGGCTGTACTTC
CDR3: CASSSPTERRLYF
J: TRBJ2-5
D: -
size: -
V: TRBV7-9

DNA: TGTGCCAGCAGCCCGAGTGGAGACGGGGAGCTGTTTTTT
CDR3: CASSPSGDGELFF
J: TRBJ2-2
D: -
size: few
V: TRBV9

DNA: TGTGCCAGCAGCCAAGAAGGGGGGACTAGCGGGATCGAGCAGTACTTC
CDR3: CASSQEGGTSGIEQYF
J: TRBJ2-7
D: TRBD2
size: few
V: TRBV4-2